The 8 T cell receptor beta chains below come from one sample, sequenced in a study of T-cell reconstitution after alpha-beta-depleted transplantation in children (dated by TCRdb to 2016 to 2017). Libraries were made using PCR. This sample was sequenced with an Illumina HiSeq 2500. Molecular barcoding was employed in the preparation of TCR libraries, with unique molecular identifiers being used to normalize TCRbeta repertoire quantification. TCRdb reanalyzed the raw reads on its own, using fastp at Q25 for trimming and MiXCR for clone calling, and kept in-frame beta chains. Rows matching on CDR3 protein sequence are summarized as one entry with the most common DNA and genes. For this sample the table gives about 490,000 distinct CDR3 sequences, of which over 9.5% were detected only once. The top ten constitute 2% to 2.5% of the sample. Reading the label with the study, this specimen's treatment or condition is: allogeneic hematopoietic cell transplantation with graft depleted of TCRalphabeta T cells and CD19 B cells.

Sequencing was performed on PBMCs, taken before TCRalphabeta/CD19-depleted stem cell transplant. The receptors were gathered from a child aged 2 to 10 with inherited bone marrow failure, due to receive a stem cell transplant.

The sample holds many counts of this clonotype. V and J are TRBV12-3 or TRBV12-4 and TRBJ2-1; D unclear. Deletions cut 4 bases from V and 8 bases from J, with 9 bases between. The CDR3 sequence is 12 residues long. The CDR3 DNA is TGTGCCAGCAGTTGGGGAACGCATGAGCAGTTCTTC. It specifies CASSWGTHEQFF.

The chain couples TRBV29-1 to TRBJ2-1, with D possibly TRBD2 on 7 matching bases. This CDR3 spans 12 amino acids. Looked up from germline, CDR1 is SQVTM and CDR2 is ANQGSEA. Trimming took 6 bases from V and 10 from J, leaving 16 bases between them. Here the CDR3 DNA reads TGCAGCGTAGTGGGGGCTAGCGGAGAGCAGTTCTTC. Protein sequence: CSVVGASGEQFF.

This clonotype was found a few times. V gene TRBV5-1 combines with J gene TRBJ2-7; D uncertain. V lost 0 bases and J 2 bases, leaving 12 bases between the germline ends. CDR3 length equals 15 residues. Germline V gene sequence: CDR1 SGHRS, CDR2 YFSETQ. Here the CDR3 reads CASSLGVVPTYEQYF. The CDR3 DNA is TGCGCCAGCAGCTTGGGAGTGGTTCCGACCTACGAGCAGTACTTC.

This clonotype was counted at least ten times. The CDR3 DNA is TGTGCCAGCAGCTTAGCGATCCCAGGGGATCCCCTCCACTTT. This gives the protein CASSLAIPGDPLHF. The chain combines TRBV7-2 with TRBJ1-6; D might be TRBD1 (6 bases). Per the germline V gene, CDR1 is SGHTA and CDR2 is FQGNSA. V gave up 0 bases and J gave up 13 bases, with 13 bases separating them. This CDR3 has 14 amino acids.

This clonotype has a handful of counts. This chain uses TRBV7-2 with TRBJ2-5; 8 bases agree with TRBD1. The J segment lost 4 bases and the V segment lost 4 bases, leaving 5 bases of the junction unmatched. Germline V gene sequence: CDR1 SGHTA, CDR2 FQGNSA. The length of the CDR3 is 14 residues. The CDR3 sequence is CASSWRTGRETQYF. The CDR3 DNA sequence: TGTGCCAGCAGCTGGAGGACAGGGCGAGAGACCCAGTACTTC.

This clonotype was detected many times. The V gene is TRBV20-1, the J gene TRBJ2-1; 11 positions agree with TRBD2. The CDR3 length is 14 residues. Germline CDR1 DFQATT, CDR2 SNEGSKA (reference sequence). V shed 5 bases and J 7 bases; nucleotides not matched to a gene: 7. The CDR3 sequence is CSALAGGGLNEQFF. CDR3 coding DNA: TGCAGTGCTTTAGCGGGAGGGGGACTTAATGAGCAGTTCTTC.

This clonotype has at least ten counts. V gene TRBV27 combines with J gene TRBJ2-7, with TRBD2 identical over 10 bases. The CDR3 has 15 amino acids. Trimming at V came to 3 bases and at J to 3 bases, leaving 5 bases not matched to a gene. Germline V lookup: CDR1 MNHEY, CDR2 SMNVEV (reference sequence). The chain's CDR3 is CASSFGTSDLYEQYF. DNA for the CDR3: TGTGCCAGCAGTTTCGGGACTAGCGATCTCTACGAGCAGTACTTC.

The sample holds many counts of this clonotype. J is TRBJ2-2 and V is TRBV20-1; D possibly uses TRBD1 or TRBD2 (6 bases each). This CDR3 has 16 residues. V gave up 3 bases and J gave up 6 bases, with 20 bases separating them. The germline V gene encodes CDR1 DFQATT and CDR2 SNEGSKA (reference sequence). In DNA, the CDR3 is TGCAGTGCTAGTGGGGGGCTAGGGGTTCCTCCCGGGGAGCTGTTTTTT. It encodes CSASGGLGVPPGELFF.